Each of the 5 T cell receptor beta chains below was sequenced from the same sample in a study of blood T cell repertoires in COVID-19. Only in-frame clones appear in the TCRdb table, and some are missing; sequencing was by immunoSEQ multiplex PCR. The sample lists 100,000 or so clones; roughly nine tenths were seen once. Sequenced: peripheral blood. These receptors all come from a man aged 55 to 70 with acute or convalescent COVID-19.

This clone was counted only a few times. V is TRBV18 and J is TRBJ2-7; TRBD2 agrees at 10 bases. The CDR3 length is 18 residues. J was trimmed by 4 bases and V by 0 bases; bases with no gene match: 12. Germline V lookup: CDR1 KGHSH, CDR2 LQKENI. CDR3 sequence: CASSPPSTSGILSYEQYF. CDR3 nucleotide sequence: TGTGCCAGCTCACCACCGTCTACTAGCGGGATCCTTTCATACGAGCAGTACTTC.

This clone occurred once. The chain is built from TRBV7-3 and TRBJ2-1; TRBD2 matches at 8 bases. Germline V gene lookup returns CDR1 SGHTA and CDR2 FQGTGA. The CDR3 runs to 16 residues. V dropped 2 bases and J dropped 9; count of bases not matched to a gene: 12. Here the CDR3 reads CASSLEIAGINGEQFF. The CDR3 bases are TGTGCCAGCAGCTTAGAAATAGCGGGAATCAACGGTGAGCAGTTCTTC.

The V gene is TRBV12-5, the J gene TRBJ1-5; 9 bases are shared with TRBD1. With V trimmed by 6 bases and J by 3 bases, 6 bases remained unmatched. The CDR3 has 15 amino acids. Germline CDR1 and CDR2: LGHNT and FRNRAP. CDR3 DNA sequence: TGTGCTAGTGGAATACAGGGGGCAAACAATCAGCCCCAGCATTTT. This sequence encodes CASGIQGANNQPQHF.

This chain joins TRBV7-3 and TRBJ2-5, with 12 bases lining up with TRBD2. The CDR3 totals 15 residues. V trimming: 5 bases; J trimming: 2 bases; junction bases outside the gene matches: 3. CDR1 is SGHTA, CDR2 FQGTGA, per germline. DNA for the CDR3: TGTGCCAGCAGCCGGACTAGCGGGGAGCAAGAGACCCAGTACTTC. Translating gives CASSRTSGEQETQYF.

V is TRBV3-1 (or the pseudogene TRBV3-2) and J is TRBJ1-2; no clear D. The CDR3 consists of 11 residues. Germline V gene lookup returns CDR1 LGHDT and CDR2 YNNKEL (reference sequence). V was cut by 7 bases and J by 5 bases, with 8 bases left in between. The DNA of the CDR3 is TGTGCCAGCATAGGAGCTTATGGCTACACCTTC. This gives the protein CASIGAYGYTF.